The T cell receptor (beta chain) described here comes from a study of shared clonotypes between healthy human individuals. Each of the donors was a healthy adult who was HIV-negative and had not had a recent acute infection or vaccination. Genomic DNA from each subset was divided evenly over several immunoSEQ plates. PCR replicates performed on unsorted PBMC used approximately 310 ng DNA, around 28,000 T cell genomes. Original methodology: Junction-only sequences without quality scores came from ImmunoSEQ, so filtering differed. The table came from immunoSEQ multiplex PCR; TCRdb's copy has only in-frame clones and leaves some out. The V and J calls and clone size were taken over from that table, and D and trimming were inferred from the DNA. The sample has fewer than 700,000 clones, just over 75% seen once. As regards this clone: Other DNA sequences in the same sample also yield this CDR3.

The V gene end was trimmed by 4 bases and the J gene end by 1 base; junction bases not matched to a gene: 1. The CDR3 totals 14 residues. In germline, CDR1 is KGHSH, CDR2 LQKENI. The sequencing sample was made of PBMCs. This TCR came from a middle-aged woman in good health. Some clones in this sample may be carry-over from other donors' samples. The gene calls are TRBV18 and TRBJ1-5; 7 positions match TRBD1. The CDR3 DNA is TGTGCCAGCTCACAGGGGGCGAGCAATCAGCCCCAGCATTTT. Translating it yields CASSQGASNQPQHF.